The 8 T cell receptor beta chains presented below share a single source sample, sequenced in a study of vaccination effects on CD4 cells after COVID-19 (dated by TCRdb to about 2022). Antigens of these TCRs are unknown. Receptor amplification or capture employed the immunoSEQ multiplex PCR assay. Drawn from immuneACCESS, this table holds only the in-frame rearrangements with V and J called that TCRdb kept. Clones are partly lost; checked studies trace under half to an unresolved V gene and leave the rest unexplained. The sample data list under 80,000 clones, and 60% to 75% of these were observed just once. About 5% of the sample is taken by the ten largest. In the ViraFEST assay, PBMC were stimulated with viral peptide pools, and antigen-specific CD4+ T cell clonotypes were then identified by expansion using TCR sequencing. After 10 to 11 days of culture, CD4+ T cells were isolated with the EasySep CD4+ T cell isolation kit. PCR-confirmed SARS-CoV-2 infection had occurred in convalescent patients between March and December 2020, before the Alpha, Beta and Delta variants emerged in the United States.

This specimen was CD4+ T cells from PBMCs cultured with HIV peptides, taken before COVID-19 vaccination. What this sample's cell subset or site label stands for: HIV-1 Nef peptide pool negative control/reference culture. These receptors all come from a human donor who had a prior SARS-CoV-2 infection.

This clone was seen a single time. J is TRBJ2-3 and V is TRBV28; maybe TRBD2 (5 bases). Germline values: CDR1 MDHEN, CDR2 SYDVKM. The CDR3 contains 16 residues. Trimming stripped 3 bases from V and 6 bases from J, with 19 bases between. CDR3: CASSFSVGIFSDTQYF. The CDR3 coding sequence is TGTGCCAGCAGTTTTTCCGTCGGGATTTTCTCCGATACGCAGTATTTT.

The CDR3 region is CASSRYGANTEAFF. In DNA, the CDR3 is TGCGCCAGCAGCCGATATGGAGCGAACACTGAAGCTTTCTTT. V is TRBV5-1 and J is TRBJ1-1; no clear D gene. V lost 4 bases to trimming and J lost 1 base, with 11 bases between them. The V gene's germline CDR1 is SGHRS and CDR2 YFSETQ. CDR3 length: 14 residues. The full variable domain, with the rest looked up from reference TRBV5-1 and TRBJ1-1, is KAGVTQTPRYLIKTRGQQVTLSCSPISGHRSVSWYQQTPGQGLQFLFEYFSETQRNKGNFPGRFSGRQFSNSRSEMNVSTLELGDSALYLCASSRYGANTEAFFGQGTRLTVV.

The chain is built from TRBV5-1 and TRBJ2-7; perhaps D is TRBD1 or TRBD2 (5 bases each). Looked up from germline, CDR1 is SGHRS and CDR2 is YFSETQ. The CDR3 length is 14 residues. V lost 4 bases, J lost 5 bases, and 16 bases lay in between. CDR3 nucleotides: TGCGCCAGCAGCGGACGGGCAGGGAGTGACGAGCAGTACTTC. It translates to CASSGRAGSDEQYF.

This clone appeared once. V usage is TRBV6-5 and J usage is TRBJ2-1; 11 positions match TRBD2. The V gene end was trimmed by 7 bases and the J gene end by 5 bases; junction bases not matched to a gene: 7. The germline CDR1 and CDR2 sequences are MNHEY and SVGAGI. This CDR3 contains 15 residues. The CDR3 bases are TGTGCCAGCACCACCTCGACTAGCGGGAACAATGAGCAGTTCTTC. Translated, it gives CASTTSTSGNNEQFF.

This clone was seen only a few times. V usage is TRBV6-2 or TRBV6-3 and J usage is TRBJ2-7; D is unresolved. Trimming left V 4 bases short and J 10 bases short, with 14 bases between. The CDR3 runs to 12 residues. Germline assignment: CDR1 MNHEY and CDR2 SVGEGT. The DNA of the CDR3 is TGTGCCAGCAGTTCCCGCCGGCCCAGACAGTACTTC. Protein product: CASSSRRPRQYF.

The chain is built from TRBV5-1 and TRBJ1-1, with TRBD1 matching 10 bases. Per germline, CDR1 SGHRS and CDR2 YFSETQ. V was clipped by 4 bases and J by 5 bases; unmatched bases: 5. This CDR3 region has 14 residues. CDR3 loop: CASSVGQGVTEAFF. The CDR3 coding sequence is TGCGCCAGCAGCGTCGGACAGGGGGTGACTGAAGCTTTCTTT.

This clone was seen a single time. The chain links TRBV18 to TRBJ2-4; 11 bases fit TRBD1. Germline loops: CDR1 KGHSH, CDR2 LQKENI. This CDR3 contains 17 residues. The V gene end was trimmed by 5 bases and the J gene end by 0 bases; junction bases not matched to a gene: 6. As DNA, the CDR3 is TGTGCCAGCTCAGGCGGACAGGGGGCTGGAGCCAAAAACATTCAGTACTTC. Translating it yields CASSGGQGAGAKNIQYF.

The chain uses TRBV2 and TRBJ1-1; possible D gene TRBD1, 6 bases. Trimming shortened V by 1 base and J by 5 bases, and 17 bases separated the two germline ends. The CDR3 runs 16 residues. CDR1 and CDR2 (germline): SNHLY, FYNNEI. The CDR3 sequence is CASSEGGGGGWTEAFF. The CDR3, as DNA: TGTGCCAGCAGTGAAGGCGGAGGAGGGGGTTGGACTGAAGCTTTCTTT. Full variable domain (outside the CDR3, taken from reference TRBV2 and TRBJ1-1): EPEVTQTPSHQVTQMGQEVILRCVPISNHLYFYWYRQILGQKVEFLVSFYNNEISEKSEIFDDQFSVERPDGSNFTLKIRSTKLEDSAMYFCASSEGGGGGWTEAFFGQGTRLTVV.